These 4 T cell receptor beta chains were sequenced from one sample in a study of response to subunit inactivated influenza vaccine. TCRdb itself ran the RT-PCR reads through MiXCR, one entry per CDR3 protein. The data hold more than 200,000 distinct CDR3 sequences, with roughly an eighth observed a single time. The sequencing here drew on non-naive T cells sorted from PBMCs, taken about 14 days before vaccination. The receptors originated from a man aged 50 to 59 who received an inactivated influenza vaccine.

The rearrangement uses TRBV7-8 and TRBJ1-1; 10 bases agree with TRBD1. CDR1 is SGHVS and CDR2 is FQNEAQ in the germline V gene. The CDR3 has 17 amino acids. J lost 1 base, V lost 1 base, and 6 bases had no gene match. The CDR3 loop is CASSLGGTGARNTEAFF. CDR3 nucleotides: TGTGCCAGCAGCTTAGGAGGGACAGGGGCTCGGAACACTGAAGCTTTCTTT.

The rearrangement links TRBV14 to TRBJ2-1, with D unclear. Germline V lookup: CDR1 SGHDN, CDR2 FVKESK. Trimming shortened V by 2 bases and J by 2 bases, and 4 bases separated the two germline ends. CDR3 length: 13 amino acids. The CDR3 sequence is CASSQMTYNEQFF. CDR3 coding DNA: TGTGCCAGCAGCCAAATGACCTACAATGAGCAGTTCTTC.

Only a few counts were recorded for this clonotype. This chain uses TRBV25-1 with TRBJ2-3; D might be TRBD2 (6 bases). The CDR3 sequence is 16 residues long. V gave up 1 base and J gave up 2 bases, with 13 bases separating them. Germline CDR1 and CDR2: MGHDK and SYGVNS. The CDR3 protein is CASSESWLATTDTQYF. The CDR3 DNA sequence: TGTGCCAGCAGTGAATCTTGGCTAGCGACCACAGATACGCAGTATTTT.

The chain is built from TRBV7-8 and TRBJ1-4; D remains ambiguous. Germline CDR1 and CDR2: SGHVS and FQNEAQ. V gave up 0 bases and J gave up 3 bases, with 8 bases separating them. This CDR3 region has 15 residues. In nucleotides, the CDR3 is TGTGCCAGCAGCTTAGCGGTACAGCCTAATGAAAAACTGTTTTTT. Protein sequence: CASSLAVQPNEKLFF. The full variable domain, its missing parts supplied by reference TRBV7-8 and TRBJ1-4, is GAGVSQSPRYKVAKRGQDVALRCDPISGHVSLFWYQQALGQGPEFLTYFQNEAQLDKSGLPSDRFFAERPEGSVSTLKIQRTQQEDSAVYLCASSLAVQPNEKLFFGSGTQLSVL.